This T cell receptor beta chain was retrieved from a study of identical twins. TCRdb passed the 5' RACE reads through MiXCR, listing each CDR3 protein once. This table has some 600,000 distinct CDR3 sequences, 7.1% appearing once. Notes on the study in general: Zero-insertion analyses could be partly confounded by invariant MAIT and iNKT cells.

This CDR3 is 15 amino acids long. V lost 1 base and J 7 bases, leaving 16 bases between the germline ends. The germline CDR1 and CDR2 sequences are SGHVS and FNYEAQ. Many counts were recorded for this clonotype. Its antigen is undetermined. Every sampled donor was Caucasian and healthy. These data were likewise used in another study, on yellow fever vaccine responses in identical twins.

The clonotype originates from a woman in her late teens or twenties in good health. This chain connects TRBV7-6 to TRBJ1-2; D is undetermined. Input material: PBMCs. In nucleotides, the CDR3 is TGTGCCAGCAGCTTAGAACAGTCTCGGTCTCGTGGCTACACCTTC. Translating it yields CASSLEQSRSRGYTF.